Presented here are 5 T cell receptor beta chains from one specimen sequenced in a study of shared T cell receptors in the human thymus. This table comes from immunoSEQ multiplex PCR, and its TCRdb copy is limited to in-frame clones, with some not included. The sample contains hundreds of thousands of clones, roughly 86% of which appear only once. The data also belong to a second study, concerning human thymus T cells.

Sequencing was performed on thymocytes. Every receptor here comes from a boy in the first two years of life with a congenital heart defect.

The V gene is TRBV28, the J gene TRBJ2-6; the match to TRBD1 covers 10 bases. The germline V gene has CDR1 MDHEN and CDR2 SYDVKM. The CDR3 runs to 16 residues. After removal of 7 bases from V and 2 bases from J, the junction contained 5 bases not matched to a gene. CDR3 bases: TGTGCCAGCACGGGGACAGGGGCAGCTGGGGCCAACGTCCTGACTTTC. Amino acids: CASTGTGAAGANVLTF.

This chain links TRBV29-1 with TRBJ2-5; tentative D call: TRBD2 (6 bases). The CDR3 is made up of 12 amino acids. Germline values: CDR1 SQVTM, CDR2 ANQGSEA. Trimming left V 6 bases short and J 7 bases short, with 15 bases between. The CDR3 nucleotides read TGCAGCGTAGAGTGTATGGGGGGGACCCAGTACTTC. It translates to CSVECMGGTQYF.

This clone appeared a few times. Other DNA sequences in the sample encode the same CDR3. V gene TRBV4-3 combines with J gene TRBJ2-5, with 9 bases that match TRBD1. CDR1 is LGHNA and CDR2 is YSLEER in the germline V gene. The CDR3 covers 15 residues. Germline trimming cut 0 bases from V and 3 bases from J; bases unmatched to any gene: 2. The CDR3 sequence is CASSQETGGKETQYF. DNA for the CDR3: TGCGCCAGCAGCCAAGAGACAGGGGGTAAAGAGACCCAGTACTTC.

The rearrangement uses TRBV5-5 and TRBJ2-1; D might be TRBD2 (5 bases). The CDR3 totals 17 residues. V was cut by 4 bases and J by 0 bases, with 17 bases left in between. Germline CDR1 SGHKS, CDR2 YYEKEE (reference sequence). The CDR3 DNA sequence: TGTGCCAGCAGCCCCTATGAGGGTCCGAGCTCCTACAATGAGCAGTTCTTC. Encoded protein: CASSPYEGPSSYNEQFF.

V is TRBV11-2 and J is TRBJ2-7; 11 nucleotides align to TRBD2. The J segment lost 4 bases and the V segment lost 0 bases, leaving 8 bases of the junction unmatched. The CDR3 runs to 17 residues. Germline CDR1 and CDR2: SGHAT and FQNNGV. As DNA, the CDR3 is TGTGCCAGCAGCTTAGAGTGGCTAGCGGGAGGAGGTTACGAGCAGTACTTC. It codes for CASSLEWLAGGGYEQYF.